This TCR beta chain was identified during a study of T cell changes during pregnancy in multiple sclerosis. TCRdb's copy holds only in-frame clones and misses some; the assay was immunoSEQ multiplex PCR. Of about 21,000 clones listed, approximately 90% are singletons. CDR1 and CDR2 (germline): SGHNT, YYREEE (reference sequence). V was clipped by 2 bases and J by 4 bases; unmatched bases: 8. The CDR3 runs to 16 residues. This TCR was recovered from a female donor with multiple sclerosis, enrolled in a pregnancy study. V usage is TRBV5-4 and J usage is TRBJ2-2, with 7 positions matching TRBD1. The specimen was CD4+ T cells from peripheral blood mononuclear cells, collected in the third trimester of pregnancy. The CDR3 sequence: CASSFYRGEITGELFF. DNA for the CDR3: TGTGCCAGCAGCTTCTACAGGGGAGAGATCACCGGGGAGCTGTTTTTT.